These 3 T cell receptor beta chains came from one sample sequenced in a study of T cell responses to AZD1222 COVID-19 vaccine. Only in-frame clones appear in the TCRdb table, and some are missing; sequencing was by immunoSEQ multiplex PCR. The sample holds 65,000 to 95,000 clones, approximately 80% seen once. The sequencing here drew on peripheral blood, taken on day 0 of AZD1222 vaccination. All receptors come from an adult in good health.

The chain is built from TRBV7-2 and TRBJ2-7; D is undetermined. CDR1 SGHTA and CDR2 FQGNSA come from the germline V gene. CDR3 length: 14 residues. With 2 bases removed from V and 3 bases from J, the gap between germline ends came to 11 bases. The CDR3 is CASSLPYVGYEQYF. The CDR3 DNA is TGTGCCAGCAGCTTACCCTATGTGGGCTACGAGCAGTACTTC.

The chain combines TRBV5-4 with TRBJ2-2; TRBD1 aligns across 8 bases. Germline loops: CDR1 SGHNT, CDR2 YYREEE (reference sequence). Trimming cost V 1 base and J 0 bases; bases outside gene matches: 8. The CDR3 has 18 residues. CDR3 coding DNA: TGTGCCAGCAGCTTGCGCAGGGGGCTGTGGGCGAACACCGGGGAGCTGTTTTTT. Protein sequence: CASSLRRGLWANTGELFF.

This chain uses TRBV15 with TRBJ2-7; D possibly corresponds to TRBD1 (6 bases). CDR1 and CDR2 (germline): LNHNV, YYDKDF (reference sequence). Trimming removed 1 base from V and 7 bases from J, with 14 bases in between. The CDR3 contains 14 residues. CDR3 DNA sequence: TGTGCCACCAGCAGAGCAGGGGACCTCTTTGAGCAGTACTTC. Its protein is CATSRAGDLFEQYF.